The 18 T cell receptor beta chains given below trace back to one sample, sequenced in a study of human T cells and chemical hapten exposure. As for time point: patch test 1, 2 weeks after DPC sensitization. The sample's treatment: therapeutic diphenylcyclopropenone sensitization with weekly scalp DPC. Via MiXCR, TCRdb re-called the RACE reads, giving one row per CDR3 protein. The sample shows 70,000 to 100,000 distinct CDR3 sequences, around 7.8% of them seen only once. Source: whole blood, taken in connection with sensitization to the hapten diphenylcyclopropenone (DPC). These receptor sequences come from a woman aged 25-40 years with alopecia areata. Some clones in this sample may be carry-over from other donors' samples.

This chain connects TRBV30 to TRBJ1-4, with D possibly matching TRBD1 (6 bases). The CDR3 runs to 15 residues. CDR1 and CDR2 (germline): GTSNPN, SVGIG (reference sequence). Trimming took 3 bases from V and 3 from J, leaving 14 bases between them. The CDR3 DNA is TGTGCCTGGAGCGCTACAGGGAGTTCTAATGAAAAACTGTTTTTT. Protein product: CAWSATGSSNEKLFF. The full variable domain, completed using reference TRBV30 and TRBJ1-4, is SQTIHQWPATLVQPVGSPLSLECTVEGTSNPNLYWYRQAAGRGLQLLFYSVGIGQISSEVPQNLSASRPQDRQFILSSKKLLLSDSGFYLCAWSATGSSNEKLFFGSGTQLSVL.

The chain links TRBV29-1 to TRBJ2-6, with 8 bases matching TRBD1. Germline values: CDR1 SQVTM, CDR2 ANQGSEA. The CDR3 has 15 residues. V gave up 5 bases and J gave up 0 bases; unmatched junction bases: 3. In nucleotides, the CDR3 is TGCAGCGTTAAAACAGGGGGCTCTGGGGCCAACGTCCTGACTTTC. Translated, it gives CSVKTGGSGANVLTF.

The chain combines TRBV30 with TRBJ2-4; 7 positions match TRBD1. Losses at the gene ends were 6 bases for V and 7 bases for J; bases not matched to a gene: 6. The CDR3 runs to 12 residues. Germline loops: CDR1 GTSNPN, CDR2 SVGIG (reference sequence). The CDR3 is CACRQGRNIQYF. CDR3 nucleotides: TGTGCCTGTCGACAGGGAAGGAACATTCAGTACTTC.

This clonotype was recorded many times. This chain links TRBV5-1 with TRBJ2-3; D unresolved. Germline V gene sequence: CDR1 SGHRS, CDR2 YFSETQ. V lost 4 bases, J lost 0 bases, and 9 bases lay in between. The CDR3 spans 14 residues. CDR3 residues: CASSLSRSTDTQYF. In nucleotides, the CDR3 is TGCGCCAGCAGCCTGTCCAGAAGCACAGATACGCAGTATTTT.

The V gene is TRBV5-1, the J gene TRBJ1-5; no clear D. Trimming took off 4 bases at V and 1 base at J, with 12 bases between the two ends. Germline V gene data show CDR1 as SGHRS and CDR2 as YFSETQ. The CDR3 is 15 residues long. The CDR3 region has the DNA TGCGCCAGCAGCCCGGAGGGTGAAAGCAATCAGCCCCAGCATTTT. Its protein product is CASSPEGESNQPQHF. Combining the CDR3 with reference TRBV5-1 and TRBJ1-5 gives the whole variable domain KAGVTQTPRYLIKTRGQQVTLSCSPISGHRSVSWYQQTPGQGLQFLFEYFSETQRNKGNFPGRFSGRQFSNSRSEMNVSTLELGDSALYLCASSPEGESNQPQHFGDGTRLSIL.

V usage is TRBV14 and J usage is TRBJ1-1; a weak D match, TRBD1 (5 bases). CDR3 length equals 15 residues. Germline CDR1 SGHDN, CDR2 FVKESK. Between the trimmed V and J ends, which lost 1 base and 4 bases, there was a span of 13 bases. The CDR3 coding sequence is TGTGCCAGCAGCCAAGTGGTATTGGGGGGCACTGAAGCTTTCTTT. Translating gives CASSQVVLGGTEAFF.

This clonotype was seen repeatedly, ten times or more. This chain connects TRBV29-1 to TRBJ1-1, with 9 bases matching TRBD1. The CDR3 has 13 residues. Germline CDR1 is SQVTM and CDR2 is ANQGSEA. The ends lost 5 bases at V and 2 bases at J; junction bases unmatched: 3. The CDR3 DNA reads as TGCAGCGTTAGGACAGGGGTTAACACTGAAGCTTTCTTT. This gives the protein CSVRTGVNTEAFF.

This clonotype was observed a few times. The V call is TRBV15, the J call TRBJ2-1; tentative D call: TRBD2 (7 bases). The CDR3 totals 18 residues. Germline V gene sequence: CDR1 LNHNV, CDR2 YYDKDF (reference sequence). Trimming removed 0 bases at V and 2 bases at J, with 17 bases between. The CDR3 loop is CATSRDMAGALTYNEQFF. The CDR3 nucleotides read TGTGCCACCAGCAGAGATATGGCGGGGGCCTTAACCTACAATGAGCAGTTCTTC.

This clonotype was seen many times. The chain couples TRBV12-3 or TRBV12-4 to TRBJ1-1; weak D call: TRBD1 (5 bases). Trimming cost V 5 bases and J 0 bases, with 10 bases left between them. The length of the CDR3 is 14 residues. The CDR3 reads CASSTGLLNTEAFF. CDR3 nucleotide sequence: TGTGCCAGCAGTACGGGACTCTTGAACACTGAAGCTTTCTTT.

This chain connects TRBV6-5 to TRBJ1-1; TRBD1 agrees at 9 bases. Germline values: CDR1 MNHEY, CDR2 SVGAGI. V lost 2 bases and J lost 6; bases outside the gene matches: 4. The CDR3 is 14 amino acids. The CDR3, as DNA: TGTGCCAGCAGTTACGGACAGGGGAAGGCTGAAGCTTTCTTT. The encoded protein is CASSYGQGKAEAFF.

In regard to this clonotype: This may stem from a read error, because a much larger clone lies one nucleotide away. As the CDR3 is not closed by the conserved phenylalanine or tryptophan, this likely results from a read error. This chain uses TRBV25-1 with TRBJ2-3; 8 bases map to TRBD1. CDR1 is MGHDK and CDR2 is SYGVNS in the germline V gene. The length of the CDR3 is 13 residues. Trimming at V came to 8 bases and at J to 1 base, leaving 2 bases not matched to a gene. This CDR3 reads CASQTGGTDTQYL. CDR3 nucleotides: TGTGCCAGCCAGACAGGGGGCACAGATACGCAGTATTTA.

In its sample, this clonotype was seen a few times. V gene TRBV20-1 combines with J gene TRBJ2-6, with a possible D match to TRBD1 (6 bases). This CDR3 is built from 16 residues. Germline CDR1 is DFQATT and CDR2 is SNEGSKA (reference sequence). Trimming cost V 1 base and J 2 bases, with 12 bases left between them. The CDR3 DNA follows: TGCAGTGCTAGAGGTACAGGGAATGCTGGGGCCAACGTCCTGACTTTC. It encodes CSARGTGNAGANVLTF.

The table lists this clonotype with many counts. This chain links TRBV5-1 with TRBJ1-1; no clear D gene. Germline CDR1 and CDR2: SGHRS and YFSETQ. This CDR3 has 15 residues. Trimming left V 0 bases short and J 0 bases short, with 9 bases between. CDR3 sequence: CASSLEAALNTEAFF. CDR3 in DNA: TGCGCCAGCAGCTTGGAGGCTGCTTTGAACACTGAAGCTTTCTTT.

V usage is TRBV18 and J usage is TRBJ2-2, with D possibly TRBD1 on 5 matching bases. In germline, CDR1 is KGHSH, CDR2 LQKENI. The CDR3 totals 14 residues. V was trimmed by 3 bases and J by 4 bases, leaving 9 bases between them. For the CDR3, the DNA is TGTGCCAGCTCACCTCCGACAGTCACCGGGGAGCTGTTTTTT. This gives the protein CASSPPTVTGELFF.

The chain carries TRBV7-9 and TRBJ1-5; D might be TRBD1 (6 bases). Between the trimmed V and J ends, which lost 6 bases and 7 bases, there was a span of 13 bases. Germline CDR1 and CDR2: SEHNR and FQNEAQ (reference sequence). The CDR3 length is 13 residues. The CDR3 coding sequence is TGTGCCAGCAGTTTCGGGGGGCCACAGCCCCAGCATTTT. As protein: CASSFGGPQPQHF. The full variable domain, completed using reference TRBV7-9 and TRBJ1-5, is DTGVSQNPRHKITKRGQNVTFRCDPISEHNRLYWYRQTLGQGPEFLTYFQNEAQLEKSRLLSDRFSAERPKGSFSTLEIQRTEQGDSAMYLCASSFGGPQPQHFGDGTRLSIL.

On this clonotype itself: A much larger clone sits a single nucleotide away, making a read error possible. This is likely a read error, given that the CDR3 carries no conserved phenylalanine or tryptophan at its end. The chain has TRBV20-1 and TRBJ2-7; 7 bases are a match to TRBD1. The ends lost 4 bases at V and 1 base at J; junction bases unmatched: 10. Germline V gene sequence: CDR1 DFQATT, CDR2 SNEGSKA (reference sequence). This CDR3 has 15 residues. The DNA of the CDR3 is TGCAGTGCTAACGACAGGGAACGCGGGTCCTACGAGCAGTACTTA. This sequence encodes CSANDRERGSYEQYL.

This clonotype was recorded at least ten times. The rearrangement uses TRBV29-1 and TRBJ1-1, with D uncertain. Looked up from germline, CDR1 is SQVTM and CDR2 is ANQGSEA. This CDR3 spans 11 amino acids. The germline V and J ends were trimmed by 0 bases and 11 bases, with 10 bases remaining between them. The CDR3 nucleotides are TGCAGCGTTGAAGAAGGTAGGCGGGCTTTCTTT. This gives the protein CSVEEGRRAFF.

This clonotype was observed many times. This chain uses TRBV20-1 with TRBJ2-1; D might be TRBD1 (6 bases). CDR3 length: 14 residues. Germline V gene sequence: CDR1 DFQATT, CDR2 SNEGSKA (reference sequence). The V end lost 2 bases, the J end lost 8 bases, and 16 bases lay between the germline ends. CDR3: CSARINRASDEQFF. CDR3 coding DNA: TGCAGTGCTAGAATAAACAGGGCCTCCGATGAGCAGTTCTTC.